The clone carrying this TCR beta chain was observed a single time. The target antigen is unknown. The repertoire was sequenced with immunoSEQ multiplex PCR; TCRdb's copy has only in-frame clones and lacks some. The sample lists about 150,000 clones; approximately 90% were seen once. The data stem from a study of T cell responses to AZD1222 COVID-19 vaccine. Deletions cut 1 base from V and 0 bases from J, with 12 bases between. The CDR3 consists of 16 residues. The germline V gene encodes CDR1 SGHDT and CDR2 YYEEEE. General study points: Possibly, clonal diversity was underestimated; donors were largely white British and included more females.

The receptor was derived from an adult who had recovered from COVID-19. Sequencing was performed on peripheral blood, taken after recovery from COVID-19. J is TRBJ2-3 and V is TRBV5-6, with D unresolved. CDR3 sequence (DNA): TGTGCCAGCAGCTTGTATCAGCGCCCTAGCACAGATACGCAGTATTTT. Amino acids: CASSLYQRPSTDTQYF.